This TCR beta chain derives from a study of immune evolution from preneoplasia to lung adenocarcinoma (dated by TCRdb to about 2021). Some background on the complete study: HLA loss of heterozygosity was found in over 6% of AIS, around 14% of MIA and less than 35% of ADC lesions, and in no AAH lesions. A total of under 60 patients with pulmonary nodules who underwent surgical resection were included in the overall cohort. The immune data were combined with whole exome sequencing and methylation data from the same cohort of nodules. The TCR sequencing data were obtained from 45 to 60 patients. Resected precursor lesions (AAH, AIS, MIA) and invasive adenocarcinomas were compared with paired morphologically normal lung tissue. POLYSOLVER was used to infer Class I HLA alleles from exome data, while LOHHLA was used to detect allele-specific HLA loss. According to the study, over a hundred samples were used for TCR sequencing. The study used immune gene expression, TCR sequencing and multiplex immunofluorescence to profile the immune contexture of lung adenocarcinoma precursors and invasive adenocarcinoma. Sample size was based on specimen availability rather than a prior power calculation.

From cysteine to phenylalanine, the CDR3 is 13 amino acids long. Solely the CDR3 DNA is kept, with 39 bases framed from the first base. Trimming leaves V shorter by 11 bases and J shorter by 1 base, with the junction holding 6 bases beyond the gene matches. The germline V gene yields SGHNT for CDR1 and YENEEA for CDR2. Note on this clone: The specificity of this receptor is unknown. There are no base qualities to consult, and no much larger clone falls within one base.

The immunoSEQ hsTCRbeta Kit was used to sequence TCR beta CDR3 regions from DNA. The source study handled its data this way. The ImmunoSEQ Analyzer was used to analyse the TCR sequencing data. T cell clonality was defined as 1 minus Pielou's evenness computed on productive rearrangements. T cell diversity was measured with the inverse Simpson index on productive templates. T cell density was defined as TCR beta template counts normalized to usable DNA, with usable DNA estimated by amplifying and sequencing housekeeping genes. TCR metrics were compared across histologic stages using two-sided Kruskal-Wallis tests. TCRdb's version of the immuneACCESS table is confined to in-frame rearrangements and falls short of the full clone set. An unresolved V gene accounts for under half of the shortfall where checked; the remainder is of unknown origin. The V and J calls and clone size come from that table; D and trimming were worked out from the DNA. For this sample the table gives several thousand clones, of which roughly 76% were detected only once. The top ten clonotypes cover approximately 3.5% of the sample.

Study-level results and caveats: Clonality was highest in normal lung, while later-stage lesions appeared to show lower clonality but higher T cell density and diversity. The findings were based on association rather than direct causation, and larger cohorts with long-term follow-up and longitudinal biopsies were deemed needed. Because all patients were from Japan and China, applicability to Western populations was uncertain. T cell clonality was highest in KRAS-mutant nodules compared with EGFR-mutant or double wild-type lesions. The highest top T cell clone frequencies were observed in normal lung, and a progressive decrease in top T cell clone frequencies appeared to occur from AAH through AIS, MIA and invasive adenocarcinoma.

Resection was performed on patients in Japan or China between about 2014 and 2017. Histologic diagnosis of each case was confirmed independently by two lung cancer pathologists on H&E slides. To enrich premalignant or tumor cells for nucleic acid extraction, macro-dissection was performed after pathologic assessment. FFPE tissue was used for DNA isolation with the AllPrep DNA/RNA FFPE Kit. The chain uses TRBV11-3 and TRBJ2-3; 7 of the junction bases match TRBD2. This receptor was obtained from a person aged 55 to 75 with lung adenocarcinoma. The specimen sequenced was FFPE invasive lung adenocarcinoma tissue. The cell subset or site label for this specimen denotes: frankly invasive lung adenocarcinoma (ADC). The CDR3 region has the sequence CAARGEGTDTQYF. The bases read TGTGCCGCTCGGGGGGAGGGCACAGATACGCAGTATTTT.